Listed below are T cell receptor beta chains from one sample, sequenced in a study of identical twins' blood T cells. TCRdb re-called the 5' RACE reads through MiXCR, storing one row per CDR3 protein. This sample has a few hundred thousand distinct CDR3 sequences; approximately 30% occur once, and the top ten carry roughly 6.1%. What was sequenced was PBMCs. The origin of the receptors is a woman aged 18-55 years in good health. Each CDR3 is given without its conserved first and last residue.

j_gene,len,v_gene,CDR3aa
TRBJ2-7,12,TRBV20-1,SALARGMEYEQY
TRBJ1-5,13,TRBV7-9,ASSPGRRGSQPQH
TRBJ2-1,13,TRBV9,ASSLRQDAYNEQF
TRBJ1-5,13,TRBV9,ASSVGQGFSEPQH
TRBJ1-2,9,TRBV19,ASRIGIGYT
TRBJ2-3,12,TRBV20-1,SAISSTGADTQY
TRBJ1-6,10,TRBV19,ASRETGLSLH
TRBJ2-7,11,TRBV19,ASSILQGYEQY
TRBJ1-5,10,TRBV20-1,SASGFNQPQH
TRBJ1-2,9,TRBV20-1,SASFSRGHT
TRBJ2-1,10,TRBV12-5,ASGVAGTEQF
TRBJ1-1,11,TRBV7-2,ASSFDGQTQAF
TRBJ2-2,13,TRBV7-3,ASSLQQLNTGELF
TRBJ1-2,14,TRBV19,ASSLYLEGDNYGYT
TRBJ2-2,13,TRBV19,ASSIGGTGAGELF
TRBJ1-1,13,TRBV5-1,ASSLGGQGQTEAF
TRBJ1-6,11,TRBV19,ATSDGYNSPLH